The 16 T cell receptor beta chains listed next were all sequenced from one sample in a study of T cells after posttransplantation cyclophosphamide. Assay: immunoSEQ multiplex PCR; the TCRdb copy retains only in-frame clones and omits some. The record shows 40,000 to 55,000 clones for this sample, with no singletons present. Input material: PBMCs. These receptors originate from a man in his forties in good health, CMV-negative, and a related stem cell transplant donor.

This clone was seen many times. The chain combines TRBV6-5 with TRBJ1-2; D uncertain. Trimming pared 2 bases from V and 5 bases from J, leaving 9 bases between. The V gene's germline CDR1 is MNHEY and CDR2 SVGAGI. This CDR3 has 13 amino acids. CDR3 coding DNA: TGTGCCAGCAGTTACGGACTCGCGTATGGCTACACCTTC. Protein sequence: CASSYGLAYGYTF.

At least ten counts were recorded for this clone. The chain employs TRBV28 and TRBJ2-1; D possibly corresponds to TRBD2 (6 bases). The V gene lost 2 bases and the J gene lost 2 bases, with 13 bases spanning the gap. This CDR3 is 16 amino acids long. CDR1 and CDR2 from the germline V gene are MDHEN and SYDVKM. CDR3 region: CASSLIPEGPYNEQFF. Here the CDR3 DNA reads TGTGCCAGCAGTTTAATTCCGGAGGGCCCCTACAATGAGCAGTTCTTC.

This clone was found many times. This chain connects TRBV27 to TRBJ1-5; possible D gene TRBD1, 6 bases. CDR1 and CDR2 from the germline V gene are MNHEY and SMNVEV (reference sequence). V was cut by 4 bases and J by 6 bases, with 10 bases left in between. The CDR3 loop spans 13 amino acids. The CDR3 DNA follows: TGTGCCAGCAGTTGGGACACCTTTCAGCCCCAGCATTTT. Its protein is CASSWDTFQPQHF.

At least ten counts were recorded for this clone. For the CDR3, the DNA is TGTGCCAGCAGCTCTCGACAGGGCCACTACGAGCAGTACTTC. It encodes CASSSRQGHYEQYF. V usage is TRBV7-6 and J usage is TRBJ2-7; 7 bases are a match to TRBD1. After removal of 4 bases from V and 3 bases from J, the junction contained 6 bases not matched to a gene. Germline assignment: CDR1 SGHVS and CDR2 FNYEAQ. The CDR3 spans 14 residues.

This clone was counted at least ten times. The chain employs TRBV19 and TRBJ1-3, with TRBD1 as a possible D gene (6 bases). Trimming shortened V by 4 bases and J by 1 base, and 11 bases separated the two germline ends. CDR3 length: 15 amino acids. Germline CDR1 and CDR2: LNHDA and SQIVND (reference sequence). This CDR3 reads CASSTLQGSGNTIYF. DNA for the CDR3: TGTGCCAGTAGTACCCTACAGGGATCTGGAAACACCATATATTTT.

Ten or more counts support this clone. The rearrangement uses TRBV19 and TRBJ1-1; possibly TRBD1 for D (6 bases). Germline V gene lookup returns CDR1 LNHDA and CDR2 SQIVND (reference sequence). V lost 5 bases and J 6 bases, leaving 13 bases between the germline ends. The CDR3 extends over 13 amino acids. The chain's CDR3 is CASSQSGAAEAFF. CDR3 coding DNA: TGTGCCAGTAGTCAATCAGGGGCGGCTGAAGCTTTCTTT.

This clone was seen many times. This chain connects TRBV20-1 to TRBJ1-1; D perhaps matches TRBD1 (6 bases). The CDR3 is 10 residues long. Germline assignment: CDR1 DFQATT and CDR2 SNEGSKA (reference sequence). Trimming pared 6 bases from V and 6 bases from J, leaving 8 bases between. CDR3: CSAKGAEAFF. For the CDR3, the DNA is TGCAGTGCAAAGGGGGCTGAAGCTTTCTTT.

This clone was counted many times. The CDR3 nucleotides read TGCAGCGTTACTAGCTCCTACAATGAGCAGTTCTTC. Translation: CSVTSSYNEQFF. The chain recombines TRBV29-1 with TRBJ2-1; tentative D call: TRBD2 (5 bases). CDR1 is SQVTM and CDR2 is ANQGSEA in the germline V gene. The CDR3 contains 12 residues. V was trimmed by 5 bases and J by 0 bases, leaving 5 bases between them.

The sample holds many counts of this clone. The J gene is TRBJ2-3, the V gene TRBV7-3; D is possibly TRBD1 (5 bases). Germline assignment: CDR1 SGHTA and CDR2 FQGTGA. The CDR3 has 15 residues. Trimming left V 1 base short and J 5 bases short, with 13 bases between. CDR3 DNA sequence: TGTGCCAGCAGCTTAAATGGGGCAGGGCAAGATACGCAGTATTTT. Protein product: CASSLNGAGQDTQYF.

A remark on this clone: No conserved phenylalanine or tryptophan is present at the end of the CDR3, so a read error is the likely explanation. The chain employs TRBV29-1 and TRBJ2-7; 9 nucleotides line up with TRBD2. The CDR3 extends over 14 amino acids. CDR1 is SQVTM, CDR2 ANQGSEA, per germline. V was pared by 7 bases and J by 2 bases, with 9 bases of the junction left unmatched. CDR3: CSARLAEAPYEQYL. In DNA, the CDR3 is TGCAGCGCCCGACTAGCGGAGGCACCCTACGAGCAGTACCTC.

Many counts were recorded for this clone. This chain joins TRBV29-1 and TRBJ2-1; perhaps TRBD2 as D (5 bases). CDR1 is SQVTM, CDR2 ANQGSEA, per germline. V was clipped by 6 bases and J by 5 bases, with 11 bases between them. This CDR3 region has 12 residues. The CDR3 spells CSVSSGNNEQFF. The CDR3 DNA reads TGCAGCGTCTCCTCCGGGAACAATGAGCAGTTCTTC.

Many counts were recorded for this clone. V is TRBV19 and J is TRBJ2-5, with D perhaps TRBD2 (6 bases). Trimming shortened V by 6 bases and J by 2 bases, and 10 bases separated the two germline ends. The CDR3 length is 13 residues. From germline, CDR1 is LNHDA and CDR2 SQIVND (reference sequence). CDR3 residues: CASRLGGQETQYF. In DNA, the CDR3 is TGTGCCAGTAGGTTGGGGGGACAAGAGACCCAGTACTTC. Complete variable domain (other parts from reference TRBV19 and TRBJ2-5): DGGITQSPKYLFRKEGQNVTLSCEQNLNHDAMYWYRQDPGQGLRLIYYSQIVNDFQKGDIAEGYSVSREKKESFPLTVTSAQKNPTAFYLCASRLGGQETQYFGPGTRLLVL.

This clone was counted at least ten times. The chain couples TRBV7-8 to TRBJ2-7; tentatively, D is TRBD2 (5 bases). The germline V gene has CDR1 SGHVS and CDR2 FQNEAQ. V lost 2 bases and J lost 2, with 7 bases in between. CDR3 size: 13 residues. CDR3 protein: CASSLSGAYEQYF. CDR3 nucleotide sequence: TGTGCCAGCAGCTTAAGCGGCGCCTACGAGCAGTACTTC. Together with reference TRBV7-8 and TRBJ2-7, the CDR3 gives the full variable domain: GAGVSQSPRYKVAKRGQDVALRCDPISGHVSLFWYQQALGQGPEFLTYFQNEAQLDKSGLPSDRFFAERPEGSVSTLKIQRTQQEDSAVYLCASSLSGAYEQYFGPGTRLTVT.

In this sample, this clone turned up many times. The J gene is TRBJ2-5, the V gene TRBV29-1; weak D call: TRBD1 (5 bases). The CDR3 contains 14 residues. V was trimmed by 0 bases and J by 5 bases, leaving 13 bases between them. Germline V lookup: CDR1 SQVTM, CDR2 ANQGSEA. The CDR3 nucleotides read TGCAGCGTTGAAGATTCGCTAGGGGCCGAGACCCAGTACTTC. Translation: CSVEDSLGAETQYF.

This clone showed up many times. V gene TRBV28 combines with J gene TRBJ2-7; 9 positions agree with TRBD1. Trimming cost V 8 bases and J 1 base; bases outside gene matches: 6. The germline CDR1 and CDR2 sequences are MDHEN and SYDVKM. CDR3 length: 14 amino acids. DNA for the CDR3: TGTGCCAGCGGGCTGGGACAGGGTTCCTACGAGCAGTACTTC. Translated, it gives CASGLGQGSYEQYF.

This clone was seen repeatedly, ten times or more. This chain joins TRBV28 and TRBJ2-3; perhaps TRBD2 as D (6 bases). This CDR3 contains 16 residues. The germline CDR1 and CDR2 sequences are MDHEN and SYDVKM. V was pared by 3 bases and J by 2 bases, with 15 bases between. CDR3 coding DNA: TGTGCCAGCAGTTTCTACCTTAGCGGAAACACAGATACGCAGTATTTT. It translates to CASSFYLSGNTDTQYF.